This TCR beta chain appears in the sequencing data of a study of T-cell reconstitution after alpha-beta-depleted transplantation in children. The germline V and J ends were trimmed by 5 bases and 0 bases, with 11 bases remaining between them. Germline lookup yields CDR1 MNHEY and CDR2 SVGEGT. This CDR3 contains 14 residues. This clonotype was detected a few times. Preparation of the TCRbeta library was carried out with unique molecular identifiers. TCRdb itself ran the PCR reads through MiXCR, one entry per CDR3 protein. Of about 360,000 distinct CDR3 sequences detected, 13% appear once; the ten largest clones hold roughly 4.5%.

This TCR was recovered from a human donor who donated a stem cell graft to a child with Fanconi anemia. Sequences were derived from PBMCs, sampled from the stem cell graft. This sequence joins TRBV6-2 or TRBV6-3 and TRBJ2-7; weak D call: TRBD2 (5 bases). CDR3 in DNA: TGTGCCAGCAGTAAGGCGGGCGCCTCCTACGAGCAGTACTTC. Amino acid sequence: CASSKAGASYEQYF.